This TCR beta chain is drawn from a study of CD8+ T cells in alopecia areata. V gave up 5 bases and J gave up 3 bases, with 23 bases separating them. The CDR3 runs to 18 residues. Per the germline V gene, CDR1 is SGHNT and CDR2 is YENEEA. RNA extraction and reverse transcription yielded cDNA as sequencing template. TCRdb keeps only in-frame clones here, not all; method: immunoSEQ multiplex PCR. The data hold fewer than 150,000 clones, with 55% to 60% observed a single time. The treatment is: oral pan-JAK inhibitor, 5-10 mg twice daily. Alopecia areata patients provided lesional scalp punch biopsies and peripheral blood. The sample holds one count of this clone. What it binds is unknown. Points from the study as a whole: Under tofacitinib, fewer expanded CD8+ clones appeared among the top 100 scalp clones. Numerous clones, expanded in lesions, remained in scalp and blood during tofacitinib. It was lesional scalp, especially alopecia totalis/universalis, that showed higher clonality than normal scalp.

This receptor was identified in a human donor with alopecia areata. The sequences come from CD4+ T cells sorted from blood, collected at week 24, from a patient treated with tofacitinib. This rearrangement joins TRBV11-3 to TRBJ2-4; D assignment may be TRBD1 or TRBD2 (5 bases each). This CDR3 is CASSLASWPGTGKNIQYF. CDR3 in DNA: TGTGCCAGCAGCCTAGCAAGTTGGCCAGGGACGGGCAAAAACATTCAGTACTTC.